Each of the 19 T cell receptor beta chains below was sequenced from the same sample in a study of T cell clonotyping in hematopoietic cell transplantation. Time point: recipient sample about 28 days before transplant, after cytoreduction. Data came from immunoSEQ multiplex PCR; TCRdb stores just in-frame clones and leaves some out. The data show around 40,000 clones, roughly 94% seen once. Sequenced material: peripheral blood mononuclear cells, taken before stem cell transplant. Receptor source: a man in his forties with chronic myeloid leukemia. Some clones in this sample may be carry-over from other donors' samples.

The chain carries TRBV15 and TRBJ2-3; D gene unclear. This CDR3 spans 13 amino acids. The V end was cut by 0 bases, the J end by 4 bases, with 5 bases between. Germline V gene lookup returns CDR1 LNHNV and CDR2 YYDKDF (reference sequence). The CDR3 DNA sequence: TGTGCCACCAGCAGAGATGAGGCAGATACGCAGTATTTT. Its protein product is CATSRDEADTQYF.

This chain joins TRBV28 and TRBJ1-2; TRBD1 agrees at 9 bases. V was pared by 3 bases and J by 2 bases, with 10 bases of the junction left unmatched. CDR3 size: 17 residues. CDR1 and CDR2 (germline): MDHEN, SYDVKM. The CDR3 nucleotides read TGTGCCAGCAGTTTGGGGGGGACAGGGACGTTGAACTATGGCTACACCTTC. Amino acid sequence: CASSLGGTGTLNYGYTF.

The V call is TRBV28, the J call TRBJ1-3; a possible D gene is TRBD1 (5 bases). The CDR3 has 16 residues. Per germline, CDR1 MDHEN and CDR2 SYDVKM. Trimming removed 6 bases from V and 4 bases from J, with 19 bases in between. CDR3 coding DNA: TGTGCCAGCAGCCTGGGGGGTTCTCTGAAAGGAAACACCATATATTTT. Protein product: CASSLGGSLKGNTIYF.

This chain links TRBV29-1 with TRBJ1-5, with 11 bases aligning to TRBD1. The germline V gene has CDR1 SQVTM and CDR2 ANQGSEA. Unmatched junction bases numbered 4, after V lost 6 bases and J lost 3 bases. The CDR3 covers 14 residues. CDR3 in amino acids: CSVGQGALNQPQHF. DNA of the CDR3: TGCAGCGTCGGACAGGGGGCCCTCAATCAGCCCCAGCATTTT.

This sequence joins TRBV5-1 and TRBJ1-2; D is undetermined. Germline V gene lookup returns CDR1 SGHRS and CDR2 YFSETQ. The V end was cut by 0 bases, the J end by 3 bases, with 3 bases between. The CDR3 runs 12 residues. The CDR3 nucleotides are TGCGCCAGCAGCTTGGGGGACTATGGCTACACCTTC. It codes for CASSLGDYGYTF.

The rearrangement links TRBV11-3 to TRBJ2-3, with 7 bases fitting TRBD1. Trimming took 1 base from V and 4 from J; bases not matched to a gene: 11. This CDR3 is 17 amino acids long. Germline loops: CDR1 SGHNT, CDR2 YENEEA. Written as DNA, the CDR3 is TGTGCCAGCAGCTTAGCTTTGACGGGACAGAGACCAGATACGCAGTATTTT. This translates into CASSLALTGQRPDTQYF.

The chain employs TRBV5-8 and TRBJ2-7; no firm D call. V lost 0 bases and J 5 bases, leaving 18 bases between the germline ends. CDR1 is SGHTS and CDR2 is YDEGEE in the germline V gene. CDR3 length: 16 residues. The CDR3 DNA reads as TGTGCCAGCAGCTTGGCCATGGGAAGGGAACGAGACGAGCAGTACTTC. Its translation is CASSLAMGRERDEQYF. Supplemented by reference TRBV5-8 and TRBJ2-7, the full variable domain reads EAGVTQSPTHLIKTRGQQATLRCSPISGHTSVYWYQQALGLGLQFLLWYDEGEERNRGNFPPRFSGRQFPNYSSELNVNALELEDSALYLCASSLAMGRERDEQYFGPGTRLTVT.

This chain connects TRBV25-1 to TRBJ1-1; D is unresolved. The germline V gene encodes CDR1 MGHDK and CDR2 SYGVNS. This CDR3 comprises 16 residues. Between the trimmed V and J ends, which lost 0 bases and 1 base, there was a span of 12 bases. The CDR3 nucleotides are TGTGCCAGCAGTGAATATGTAATCGTGGAGAACACTGAAGCTTTCTTT. Its protein product is CASSEYVIVENTEAFF.

The chain links TRBV28 to TRBJ2-7; maybe TRBD2 (6 bases). Germline V gene lookup returns CDR1 MDHEN and CDR2 SYDVKM. Between the trimmed V and J ends, which lost 8 bases and 4 bases, there was a span of 15 bases. This CDR3 is 13 amino acids long. The CDR3 protein is CASEIGGNYEQYF. CDR3 nucleotide sequence: TGTGCCAGCGAAATCGGGGGTAATTACGAGCAGTACTTC.

In DNA, the CDR3 is TGTGCCAGCAGTGGGCAGGGTCATGAGCAGTTCTTC. Amino acid sequence: CASSGQGHEQFF. The chain links TRBV25-1 to TRBJ2-1, with a weak D call TRBD1 (5 bases). CDR1 and CDR2 (germline): MGHDK, SYGVNS. The CDR3 is made up of 12 amino acids. With 4 bases removed from V and 8 bases from J, the gap between germline ends came to 9 bases.

The V call is TRBV7-9, the J call TRBJ2-7; D may correspond to TRBD1 or TRBD2 (5 bases each). This CDR3 region has 13 residues. Germline V CDR1 and CDR2: SEHNR, FQNEAQ (reference sequence). Trimming stripped 9 bases from V and 1 base from J, with 13 bases between. CDR3: CARARDGSYEQYF. In DNA form, the CDR3 reads TGTGCCAGGGCCCGGGACGGATCCTACGAGCAGTACTTC.

V is TRBV9 and J is TRBJ1-1, with unresolved D. V was trimmed by 4 bases and J by 0 bases, leaving 7 bases between them. Germline assignment: CDR1 SGDLS and CDR2 YYNGEE. CDR3 length: 13 amino acids. CDR3 sequence (DNA): TGTGCCAGCAGCCCCGATATGAACACTGAAGCTTTCTTT. As protein: CASSPDMNTEAFF. The variable domain in full, with the rest retrieved from reference TRBV9 and TRBJ1-1, is DSGVTQTPKHLITATGQRVTLRCSPRSGDLSVYWYQQSLDQGLQFLIQYYNGEERAKGNILERFSAQQFPDLHSELNLSSLELGDSALYFCASSPDMNTEAFFGQGTRLTVV.

This sequence joins TRBV4-2 and TRBJ2-7, with 9 positions matching TRBD2. After removal of 4 bases from V and 7 bases from J, the junction contained 17 bases not matched to a gene. The germline V gene encodes CDR1 LGHNA and CDR2 YNFKEQ. This CDR3 comprises 17 residues. The CDR3 spells CASSLNSLRGGAREQYF. CDR3 DNA: TGTGCCAGCAGCCTGAATAGTTTACGCGGGGGGGCGAGAGAGCAGTACTTC.

The chain combines TRBV28 with TRBJ1-5, with TRBD1 as a possible D gene (6 bases). Trimming stripped 2 bases from V and 7 bases from J, with 12 bases between. The germline V gene has CDR1 MDHEN and CDR2 SYDVKM. This CDR3 is 14 amino acids long. CDR3 nucleotide sequence: TGTGCCAGCAGTTTAGGCAGGGGCAGACAGCCCCAGCATTTT. Translating it yields CASSLGRGRQPQHF.

The V and J genes are TRBV9 and TRBJ1-2; 8 bases line up with TRBD1. The germline CDR1 and CDR2 sequences are SGDLS and YYNGEE. CDR3 length: 15 residues. V was pared by 3 bases and J by 4 bases, with 8 bases of the junction left unmatched. This chain's CDR3 is CASSAYPQGGYGYTF. In DNA, the CDR3 is TGTGCCAGCAGCGCCTACCCACAGGGGGGCTATGGCTACACCTTC. Variable domain in full (rest from reference TRBV9 and TRBJ1-2): DSGVTQTPKHLITATGQRVTLRCSPRSGDLSVYWYQQSLDQGLQFLIQYYNGEERAKGNILERFSAQQFPDLHSELNLSSLELGDSALYFCASSAYPQGGYGYTFGSGTRLTVV.

The rearrangement links TRBV10-3 to TRBJ1-4; D is ambiguous. Trimming cost V 0 bases and J 5 bases, with 13 bases left between them. The CDR3 is 16 amino acids. CDR1 ENHRY and CDR2 SYGVKD come from the germline V gene. CDR3 bases: TGTGCCATCAGTGAGTCGTCCGGGGAGGGCAATGAAAAACTGTTTTTT. Translation: CAISESSGEGNEKLFF.

The chain combines TRBV19 with TRBJ2-4; D possibly corresponds to TRBD2 (5 bases). CDR3 length equals 15 residues. Trimming shortened V by 3 bases and J by 7 bases, and 16 bases separated the two germline ends. Per germline, CDR1 LNHDA and CDR2 SQIVND (reference sequence). This chain's CDR3 is CASSITPVSGNIQYF. Here the CDR3 DNA reads TGTGCCAGTAGTATTACCCCAGTATCGGGGAACATTCAGTACTTC. The full variable domain, its missing parts supplied by reference TRBV19 and TRBJ2-4, is DGGITQSPKYLFRKEGQNVTLSCEQNLNHDAMYWYRQDPGQGLRLIYYSQIVNDFQKGDIAEGYSVSREKKESFPLTVTSAQKNPTAFYLCASSITPVSGNIQYFGAGTRLSVL.

This chain uses TRBV19 with TRBJ1-6; D unresolved. V dropped 5 bases and J dropped 10 bases, with 12 bases sitting between them. Per germline, CDR1 LNHDA and CDR2 SQIVND (reference sequence). This CDR3 has 13 residues. For the CDR3, the DNA is TGTGCCAGTAGTGTGGGCCGGGGATCACCCCTCCACTTT. Residues: CASSVGRGSPLHF.

This clone showed up just a few times. This chain uses TRBV5-6 with TRBJ2-7, with 7 positions matching TRBD1. Trimming cost V 4 bases and J 0 bases; bases outside gene matches: 10. The V gene's germline CDR1 is SGHDT and CDR2 YYEEEE. The CDR3 has 16 residues. The CDR3 here is CASSTYGTVSSYEQYF. CDR3 DNA: TGTGCCAGCAGCACTTACGGGACAGTAAGCTCCTACGAGCAGTACTTC.